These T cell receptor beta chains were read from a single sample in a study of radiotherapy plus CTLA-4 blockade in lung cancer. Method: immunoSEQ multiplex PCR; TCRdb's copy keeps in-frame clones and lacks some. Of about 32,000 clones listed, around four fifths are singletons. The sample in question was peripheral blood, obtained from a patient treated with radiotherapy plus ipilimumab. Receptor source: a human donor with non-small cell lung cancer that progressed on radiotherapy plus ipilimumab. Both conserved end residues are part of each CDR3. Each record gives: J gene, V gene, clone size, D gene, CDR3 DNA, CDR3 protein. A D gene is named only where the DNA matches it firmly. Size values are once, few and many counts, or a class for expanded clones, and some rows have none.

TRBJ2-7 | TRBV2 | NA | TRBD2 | TGTGCCACAGCGTGGGCTAGCGGGGGGGCCCACGAGCAGTACTTC | CATAWASGGAHEQYF
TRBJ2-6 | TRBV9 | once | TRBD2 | TGTGCCAGCAGCGTAGGGCCAGCGGGAGGCTCTGGGGCCAACGTCCTGACTTTC | CASSVGPAGGSGANVLTF
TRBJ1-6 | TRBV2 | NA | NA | TGTGCCAGCATCCGAACGGGGACTACTAGGAATTCACCCCTCCACTTT | CASIRTGTTRNSPLHF
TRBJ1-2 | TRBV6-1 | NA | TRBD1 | TGTGCCAGCAGCGAGCAGGGGGTTAACTATGGCTACACCTTC | CASSEQGVNYGYTF
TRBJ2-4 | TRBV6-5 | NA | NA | TGTGCCAGCAGTTACCTAGACGGTGCCAAAAACATTCAGTACTTC | CASSYLDGAKNIQYF
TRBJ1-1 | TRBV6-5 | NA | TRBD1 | TGTGCCAGCAGTTACCGCCGGACAGGGGGGAACACTGAAGCTTTCTTT | CASSYRRTGGNTEAFF
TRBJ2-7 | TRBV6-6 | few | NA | TGTGCCAGCAGTTACTCGAGAGGGAGCGGGTACGAGCAGTACTTC | CASSYSRGSGYEQYF
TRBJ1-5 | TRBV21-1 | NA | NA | TGTGCCAGCAGCAAAAGCTGGGGACACCTTTCTTATAGCAATCAGCCCCAGCATTTT | CASSKSWGHLSYSNQPQHF
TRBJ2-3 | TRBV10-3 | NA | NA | TGTGCCATCAGTGAGTCGGGGCAAACCGGTGATACGCAGTATTTT | CAISESGQTGDTQYF
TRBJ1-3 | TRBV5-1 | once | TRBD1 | TGCGCCAGCAGCCCACAGGGGGCCACGGGAAACACCATATATTTT | CASSPQGATGNTIYF
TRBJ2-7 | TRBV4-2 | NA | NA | TGTGCCAGCAGCCAAGATGAGAGACAGATTTACGAGCAGTACTTC | CASSQDERQIYEQYF
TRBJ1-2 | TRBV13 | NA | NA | TGTGCCAGCAGCTTAGGGGGGGGGAACTATGGCTACACCTTC | CASSLGGGNYGYTF
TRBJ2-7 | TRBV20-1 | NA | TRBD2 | TGCAGTGCGTCGGGAGGCTACGAGCAGTACTTC | CSASGGYEQYF
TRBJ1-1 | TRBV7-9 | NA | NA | TGTGCCAGCAGCTTAGTCTCGACTGAAGCTTTCTTT | CASSLVSTEAFF
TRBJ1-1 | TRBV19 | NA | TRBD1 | TGTGCTACGAGGGGGCGAGACACTGAAGCTTTCTTT | CATRGRDTEAFF
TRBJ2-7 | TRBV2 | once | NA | TGTGCCAGCACTCGGACAAGTTACGAGCAGTACTTC | CASTRTSYEQYF
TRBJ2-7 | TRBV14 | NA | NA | TGTGCCAGCAGCCGAGGACAGAGTCCCTACGAGCAGTACTTC | CASSRGQSPYEQYF
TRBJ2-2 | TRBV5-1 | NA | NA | TGCGCCAGCAGCTCTGCCGGGGAGGTCGGGGAGCTGTTTTTT | CASSSAGEVGELFF
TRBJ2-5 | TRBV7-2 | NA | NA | TGTGCCAGCAGCTCCCCGACAGGTGGGCTAGGGGAGACCCAGTACTTC | CASSSPTGGLGETQYF
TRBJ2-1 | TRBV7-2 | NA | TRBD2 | TGTGCCAGCAGCTCTCACCCCACTAGCGGGGGGGCATATGAGCAGTTCTTC | CASSSHPTSGGAYEQFF
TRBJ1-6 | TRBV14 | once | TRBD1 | TGTGCCAGCAGCCTTGGGACAGGTTATTCACCCCTCCACTTT | CASSLGTGYSPLHF
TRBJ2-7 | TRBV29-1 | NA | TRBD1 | TGCAGCGGGAAGAGCCAGGGGGCCTACGAGCAGTACTTC | CSGKSQGAYEQYF
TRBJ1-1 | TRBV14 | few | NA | TGTGCCAGCAGCCCCCTCACTGAAGCTTTCTTT | CASSPLTEAFF
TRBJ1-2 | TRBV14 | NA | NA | TGTGCCAGCAGCTACTATACAGGGTGGAACTATGGCTACACCTTC | CASSYYTGWNYGYTF
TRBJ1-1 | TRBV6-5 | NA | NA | TGTGCCAGCAGTGAGGGCAGGCGGGCTTTCTTT | CASSEGRRAFF
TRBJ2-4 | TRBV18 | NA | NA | TGTGCCAGCTCGACGACCCCGGGACAAGGCAACATTCAGTACTTC | CASSTTPGQGNIQYF
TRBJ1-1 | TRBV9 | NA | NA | TGTGCCAGCAGCCCCCTCGGACATACGGACACTGAAGCTTTCTTT | CASSPLGHTDTEAFF
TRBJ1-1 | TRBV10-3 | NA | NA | TGTGCCAGCCGGGGGGGGGCCGGGGGCGACAACACTGAAGCTTTCTTT | CASRGGAGGDNTEAFF
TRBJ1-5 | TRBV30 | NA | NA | TGTGCCTGGAGTCCACAGGAGAATCAGCCCCAGCATTTT | CAWSPQENQPQHF
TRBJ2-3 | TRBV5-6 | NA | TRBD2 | TGTGCCAGCAGCTTGCCCCGGACTAGCGGGGGGTCCCGAACAGATACGCAGTATTTT | CASSLPRTSGGSRTDTQYF